A selection of T cell receptor beta chains follows, all from one sample in a study of cytotoxic CD8 clonotypes in ibrutinib-treated CLL. Generated by immunoSEQ multiplex PCR, the TCRdb table keeps only in-frame clones and is missing some. The sample has some 300,000 clones; around four fifths are singletons. The sample in question was PBMCs, obtained before ibrutinib treatment. Receptor source: a human donor with chronic lymphocytic leukemia. Both conserved end residues are trimmed from each CDR3. Rows may omit the clone size; those that give it use once, few, many or a size class.

V	J	size	CDR3
TRBV7-2	TRBJ2-7	-	ASSFAGQLSYEQY
TRBV27	TRBJ1-1	-	ASSLHPKALDTEAF
TRBV19	TRBJ2-5	few	ASSSLVRPGSETQY
TRBV7-9	TRBJ1-2	few	ASSLVGDNDYGYT
TRBV27	TRBJ2-7	-	ASSLLGTGAPEQY
TRBV19	TRBJ1-3	-	ASSLTGNTIY
TRBV4-3	TRBJ2-7	-	ASSQGGDGAEQY
TRBV19	TRBJ1-5	-	ASKGTQANQPQH
TRBV2	TRBJ2-7	once	ASSGFEAGDEQY
TRBV4-3	TRBJ2-1	-	ASSQAGVAYNEQF
TRBV7-2	TRBJ2-5	once	ASSFTEGQGAETQY
TRBV4-1	TRBJ1-2	-	ASSQDRDSIYGYT
TRBV19	TRBJ2-7	-	ASSMFGYEQY
TRBV7-2	TRBJ1-3	-	ASSQRSGNTIY
TRBV4-3	TRBJ1-3	-	ASSQDVRSFSGNTIY
TRBV27	TRBJ1-3	-	ASRPTGGNTIY
TRBV7-6	TRBJ2-6	few	ASSKETGANVLT
TRBV4-1	TRBJ2-7	few	ASSQDPAGGLYEQY
TRBV7-6	TRBJ2-7	few	ASSLAGTGPRMMY
TRBV30	TRBJ1-2	-	AWRGLGYGYT
TRBV5-4	TRBJ2-5	-	ASSLGRQETQY
TRBV5-6	TRBJ2-7	-	ASSLGPSDEQY
TRBV7-8	TRBJ2-3	once	ASSSGPGTDTQY
TRBV30	TRBJ1-4	-	AWSVRTERGGEKLF
TRBV21-1	TRBJ2-7	-	ASSQGTGAYEQY
TRBV11-2	TRBJ2-3	few	ASSLGGGRVDTQY
TRBV21-1	TRBJ2-7	-	ASSTWAGNHEQY
TRBV18	TRBJ2-4	-	ASSPTNIGYIQY
TRBV11-2	TRBJ2-7	-	ASSSTLAGAYEQY
TRBV19	TRBJ1-5	-	ASRGHRDQPQH
TRBV27	TRBJ2-7	-	ASSYSRNYEQY
TRBV19	TRBJ2-5	-	ASSIGQGAQETQY
TRBV12-5	TRBJ2-7	-	ASGLVPRGTSSYEQY
TRBV7-9	TRBJ2-7	-	ASSPPGLYEQY
TRBV6-5	TRBJ1-2	-	ASSYERNYGYT
TRBV13	TRBJ1-5	few	ASSSGNQPQH